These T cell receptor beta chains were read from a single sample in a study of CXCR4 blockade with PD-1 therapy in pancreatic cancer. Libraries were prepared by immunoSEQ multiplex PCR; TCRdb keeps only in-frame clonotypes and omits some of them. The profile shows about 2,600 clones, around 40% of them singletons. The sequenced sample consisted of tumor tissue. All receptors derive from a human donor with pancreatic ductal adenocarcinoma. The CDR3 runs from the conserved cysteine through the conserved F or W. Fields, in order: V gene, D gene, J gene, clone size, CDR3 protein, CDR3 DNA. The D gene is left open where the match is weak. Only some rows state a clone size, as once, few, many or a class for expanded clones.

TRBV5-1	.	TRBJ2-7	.	CASSLGHGSYEQYF	TGCGCCAGCAGCTTGGGACACGGGTCGTACGAGCAGTACTTC
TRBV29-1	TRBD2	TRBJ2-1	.	CSVRGLAVLGEQFF	TGCAGCGTTCGGGGACTAGCGGTCCTGGGTGAGCAGTTCTTC
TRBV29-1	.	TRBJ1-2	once	CSSTGGGKGYTF	TGCAGCTCGACGGGTGGGGGTAAGGGCTACACCTTC
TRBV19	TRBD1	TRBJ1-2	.	CASNTGEGGYTF	TGTGCCAGTAATACAGGGGAAGGTGGCTACACCTTC
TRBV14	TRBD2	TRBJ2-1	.	CASSDLAGGSSYNEQFF	TGTGCCAGCAGCGACCTAGCGGGGGGGAGCTCCTACAATGAGCAGTTCTTC
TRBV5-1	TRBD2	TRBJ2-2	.	CASSSNGLAGVGTGELFF	TGCGCCAGCAGCTCCAATGGACTAGCGGGAGTAGGAACCGGGGAGCTGTTTTTT
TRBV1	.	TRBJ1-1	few	CASSQLPGTGLVNTEAFF	TGCGCCAGCAGCCAACTACCTGGGACAGGACTGGTGAACACTGAAGCTTTCTTT
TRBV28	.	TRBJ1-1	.	CASSLLRAGARMNTEAFF	TGTGCCAGCAGTTTACTACGAGCAGGTGCTCGGATGAACACTGAAGCTTTCTTT
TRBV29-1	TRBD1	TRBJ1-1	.	CSAGTAPTGTEAFF	TGCAGCGCTGGGACAGCTCCTACGGGGACTGAAGCTTTCTTT
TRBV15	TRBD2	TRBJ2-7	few	CATSQLGGSFDEQYF	TGTGCCACTTCTCAACTAGGCGGGAGTTTCGACGAGCAGTACTTC
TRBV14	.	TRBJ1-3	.	CASSQDSTRRNTIYF	TGTGCCAGCAGCCAAGATTCGACGAGGCGAAACACCATATATTTT
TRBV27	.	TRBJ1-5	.	CASSRQLNQPQHF	TGTGCCAGCAGCCGACAGCTAAATCAGCCCCAGCATTTT
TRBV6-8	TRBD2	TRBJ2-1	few	CASSIGTSGNDEQFF	TGTGCCAGCAGTATCGGGACTAGCGGGAATGATGAGCAGTTCTTC
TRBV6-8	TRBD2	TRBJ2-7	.	CASSGPGLAGGREQYF	TGTGCCAGCAGTGGACCGGGACTAGCGGGAGGTCGGGAGCAGTACTTC
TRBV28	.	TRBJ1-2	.	CASSPPGGGYTF	TGTGCCAGCAGTCCGCCGGGGGGTGGCTACACCTTC
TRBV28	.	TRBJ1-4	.	CASLNRDAEKLFF	TGTGCCAGCCTGAACAGGGACGCTGAAAAACTGTTTTTT
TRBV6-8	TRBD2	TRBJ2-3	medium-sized	CASSGLAGGTDTQYF	TGTGCCAGCAGTGGACTAGCGGGAGGCACAGATACGCAGTATTTT
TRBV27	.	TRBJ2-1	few	CASSFARAGVSYNEQFF	TGTGCCAGCAGTTTTGCCCGAGCGGGCGTATCCTACAATGAGCAGTTCTTC
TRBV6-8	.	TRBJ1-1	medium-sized	CAVGEIRGTEAFF	TGTGCCGTTGGGGAAATAAGGGGCACTGAAGCTTTCTTT
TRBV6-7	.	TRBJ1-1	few	CASSYLSLAGAEAFF	TGTGCCAGCAGTTACCTCAGCCTCGCCGGCGCTGAAGCTTTCTTT
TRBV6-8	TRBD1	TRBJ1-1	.	CASSWTGYTEAFF	TGTGCCAGCAGTTGGACAGGGTATACTGAAGCTTTCTTT
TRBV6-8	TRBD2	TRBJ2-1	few	CASSDSTSGSNEQFF	TGTGCCAGCAGTGACTCGACTAGCGGGAGCAATGAGCAGTTCTTC
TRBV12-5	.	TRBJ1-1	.	CASKRESEAFF	TGTGCCAGCAAACGGGAATCTGAAGCTTTCTTT
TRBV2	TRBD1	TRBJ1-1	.	CASSPDRAGTEAFF	TGTGCCAGCAGCCCGGACAGGGCGGGCACTGAAGCTTTCTTT
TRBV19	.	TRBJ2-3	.	CARGKPGQFTDTQYF	TGTGCCAGGGGGAAGCCGGGACAATTCACAGATACGCAGTATTTT
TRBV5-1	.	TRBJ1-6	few	CASSFGGYSYNSPLHF	TGCGCCAGCAGCTTCGGCGGATACTCCTATAATTCACCCCTCCACTTT
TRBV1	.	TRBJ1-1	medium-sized	CASSLLWRKNTEAFF	TGCGCCAGCAGCCTCCTTTGGAGGAAGAACACTGAAGCTTTCTTT
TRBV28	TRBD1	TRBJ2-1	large	CASSLQGAYNEQFF	TGTGCCAGCAGTTTGCAGGGGGCCTACAATGAGCAGTTCTTC
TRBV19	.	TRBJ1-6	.	CASSIGAGGGNSPLHF	TGTGCCAGTAGTATAGGGGCAGGCGGTGGTAATTCACCCCTCCACTTT
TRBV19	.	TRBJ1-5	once	CASSIGGDQPQHF	TGTGCCAGTAGTATCGGGGGAGATCAGCCCCAGCATTTT
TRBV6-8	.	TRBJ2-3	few	CASSATGDTDTQYF	TGTGCCAGCAGTGCGACAGGTGACACAGATACGCAGTATTTT
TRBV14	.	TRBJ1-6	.	CASSQVLGPLHF	TGTGCCAGCAGCCAAGTTTTAGGACCCCTCCACTTT
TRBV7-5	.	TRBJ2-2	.	CASSSLQLHTGELFF	TGTGCCAGCAGTTCCTTACAACTACATACCGGGGAGCTGTTTTTT
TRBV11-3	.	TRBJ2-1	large	CASSPRTSYNEQFF	TGTGCCAGCAGCCCACGTACCTCCTACAATGAGCAGTTCTTC
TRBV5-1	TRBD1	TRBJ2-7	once	CASSLTGTGSYEQYF	TGCGCCAGCAGCTTAACCGGGACAGGATCCTACGAGCAGTACTTC
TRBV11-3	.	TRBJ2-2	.	CASSDRRGYVSGELFF	TGTGCCAGCAGCGACAGGCGAGGGTACGTCTCCGGGGAGCTGTTTTTT
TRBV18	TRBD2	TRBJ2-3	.	CASSPGLAVTDTQYF	TGTGCCAGCTCACCCGGGCTAGCGGTCACAGATACGCAGTATTTT
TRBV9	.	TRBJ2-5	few	CASSVGHGIQETQYF	TGTGCCAGCAGCGTAGGACACGGGATACAAGAGACCCAGTACTTC
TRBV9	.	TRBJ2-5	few	CASSVEGGRQETQYF	TGTGCCAGCAGCGTAGAGGGGGGGCGGCAAGAGACCCAGTACTTC
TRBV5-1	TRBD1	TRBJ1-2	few	CASSLGDRAGGYGYTF	TGCGCCAGCAGCTTGGGGGACAGGGCTGGAGGCTATGGCTACACCTTC
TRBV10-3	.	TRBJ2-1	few	CASSEGREVGEQFF	TGTGCCAGCAGTGAGGGCAGGGAGGTTGGTGAGCAGTTCTTC
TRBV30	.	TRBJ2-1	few	CAWSVLWQPNNEQFF	TGTGCCTGGAGTGTACTGTGGCAGCCTAACAATGAGCAGTTCTTC
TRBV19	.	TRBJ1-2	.	CASSIQENNYGYTF	TGTGCCAGTAGTATACAGGAGAATAACTATGGCTACACCTTC
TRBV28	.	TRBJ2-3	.	CASSAPFDPSTDTQYF	TGTGCCAGCAGTGCCCCGTTTGACCCAAGCACAGATACGCAGTATTTT
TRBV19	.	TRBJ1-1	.	CASRQGEIEAFF	TGTGCCAGTAGACAGGGTGAGATTGAAGCTTTCTTT
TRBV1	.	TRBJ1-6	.	CTSRDRDYNSPLHF	TGCACCAGCAGGGACAGGGACTATAATTCACCCCTCCACTTT
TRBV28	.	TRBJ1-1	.	CASSSRMNTEAFF	TGTGCCAGCAGTTCCCGAATGAACACTGAAGCTTTCTTT